One sample yielded the 27 T cell receptor beta chains listed below, sequenced in a study of T cell changes during pregnancy in multiple sclerosis. Clones were sequenced by immunoSEQ multiplex PCR, and TCRdb holds only the in-frame ones, with some missing. The sample records around 56,000 clones, over 75% being singletons. The sequencing here drew on peripheral blood, taken in the first trimester of pregnancy. The receptors derive from a female donor in good health, enrolled as a control in a pregnancy study.

This sequence joins TRBV6-1 and TRBJ2-1; the match to TRBD2 covers 9 bases. The J segment lost 14 bases and the V segment lost 0 bases, leaving 8 bases of the junction unmatched. Germline loops: CDR1 MNHNS, CDR2 SASEGT. The CDR3 is made up of 14 amino acids. This chain's CDR3 is CASSEAVWIAGEFF. The CDR3 DNA sequence: TGTGCCAGCAGTGAAGCAGTGTGGATAGCGGGAGAGTTCTTC.

V is TRBV1 and J is TRBJ2-1; the DNA was not used to check the table's D call, TRBD1. TRBV1 is tagged as a pseudogene. This CDR3 is built from 17 residues. CDR3 protein: CTSSQDRTGPMRAEQFF. The CDR3 DNA sequence: TGCACCAGCAGCCAGGACCGGACAGGCCCTATGCGTGCTGAGCAGTTCTTC.

This chain joins TRBV9 and TRBJ1-5; 8 nucleotides match TRBD1. Germline CDR1 SGDLS, CDR2 YYNGEE. Losses at the gene ends were 0 bases for V and 7 bases for J; bases not matched to a gene: 3. The CDR3 runs 14 residues. The CDR3 reads CASSVAGGEQPQHF. In DNA, the CDR3 is TGTGCCAGCAGCGTAGCAGGGGGCGAGCAGCCCCAGCATTTT.

This chain uses TRBV6-5 with TRBJ1-1; TRBD1 matches at 10 bases. This CDR3 has 15 residues. V shed 10 bases, J shed 1 base, and the junction held 9 bases outside the gene matches. CDR1 and CDR2 (germline): MNHEY, SVGAGI. This chain's CDR3 is CATYGDRGRNTEAFF. CDR3 nucleotides: TGTGCCACCTACGGGGACAGGGGCCGGAACACTGAAGCTTTCTTT.

The rearrangement joins TRBV6-1 to TRBJ2-3; 12 nucleotides align to TRBD2. The V gene's germline CDR1 is MNHNS and CDR2 SASEGT. V shed 6 bases and J 4 bases; nucleotides not matched to a gene: 5. This CDR3 is built from 15 residues. CDR3 amino acids: CASRASGGAADTQYF. CDR3 nucleotide sequence: TGTGCCAGCAGGGCTAGCGGGGGGGCTGCAGATACGCAGTATTTT.

This rearrangement joins TRBV5-6 to TRBJ1-1; 7 nucleotides align to TRBD1. Germline V CDR1 and CDR2: SGHDT, YYEEEE. The CDR3 is 16 amino acids. Losses at the gene ends were 1 base for V and 7 bases for J; bases not matched to a gene: 13. CDR3 sequence (DNA): TGTGCCAGCAGCTTGTGGCAGGTAGGGGGCGGTGATGAAGCTTTCTTT. It encodes CASSLWQVGGGDEAFF.

The gene calls are TRBV5-6 and TRBJ1-4, with 9 bases aligning to TRBD1. V lost 4 bases and J lost 2; bases outside the gene matches: 15. Germline CDR1 SGHDT, CDR2 YYEEEE. This CDR3 spans 19 amino acids. CDR3 DNA: TGTGCCAGCAGCGGGACAGGGTGGCAGGATTCTTTCACTAATGAAAAACTGTTTTTT. Translated, it gives CASSGTGWQDSFTNEKLFF.

This chain uses TRBV29-1 with TRBJ2-2; the match to TRBD2 covers 8 bases. Trimming cost V 5 bases and J 7 bases; bases outside gene matches: 3. The CDR3 sequence is 12 residues long. CDR1 is SQVTM and CDR2 is ANQGSEA in the germline V gene. CDR3 sequence reads: CSVLGGGGELFF. The DNA for the CDR3 is TGCAGCGTTCTCGGGGGGGGCGGGGAGCTGTTTTTT.

CDR3 nucleotides: TGTGCCAGCAGCTGGGACAGGGGAAGTACTGAAGCTTTCTTT. The encoded protein is CASSWDRGSTEAFF. J is TRBJ1-1 and V is TRBV5-6, with TRBD1 matching over 10 bases. The CDR3 runs 14 residues. The germline V gene has CDR1 SGHDT and CDR2 YYEEEE. V lost 3 bases and J lost 5; bases outside the gene matches: 4.

This chain joins TRBV7-2 and TRBJ2-1, with 9 bases lining up with TRBD2. V lost 4 bases to trimming and J lost 7 bases; unmatched junction nucleotides: 5. Germline CDR1 SGHTA, CDR2 FQGNSA. There are 14 residues in the CDR3. The CDR3, as DNA: TGTGCCAGCAGCTCGCGGGGGGGATTTAATGAGCAGTTCTTC. It encodes CASSSRGGFNEQFF.

The chain has TRBV2 and TRBJ1-5, with D possibly being TRBD1 (5 bases). V dropped 6 bases and J dropped 0 bases, with 12 bases sitting between them. Germline lookup yields CDR1 SNHLY and CDR2 FYNNEI. CDR3 length: 15 residues. This CDR3 reads CASRGGVYSNQPQHF. CDR3 in DNA: TGTGCCAGCAGGGGGGGGGTTTATAGCAATCAGCCCCAGCATTTT.

This clone was detected once. The CDR3 nucleotides read TGTGCCAGCAGTGGAGGTTCCACAGATACGCAGTATTTT. Amino acid sequence: CASSGGSTDTQYF. V and J are TRBV28 and TRBJ2-3, with D possibly matching TRBD2 (5 bases). The CDR3 is 13 residues long. V dropped 5 bases and J dropped 2 bases, with 8 bases sitting between them. The germline V gene has CDR1 MDHEN and CDR2 SYDVKM.

The V gene is TRBV6-6, the J gene TRBJ1-1; the match to TRBD1 covers 9 bases. CDR3 length: 16 residues. With 6 bases clipped from V and 1 base from J, the junction kept 9 bases outside the gene matches. Germline lookup yields CDR1 MNHNY and CDR2 SVGAGI (reference sequence). CDR3 DNA sequence: TGTGCCAGCAGAAAATTGGGACAGGGACCGAACACTGAAGCTTTCTTT. Translating it yields CASRKLGQGPNTEAFF.

The J gene is TRBJ2-1, the V gene TRBV6-4, with 14 bases that match TRBD2. The CDR3 totals 18 residues. CDR1 and CDR2 from the germline V gene are MRHNA and SNTAGT. The J segment lost 8 bases and the V segment lost 2 bases, leaving 11 bases of the junction unmatched. In nucleotides, the CDR3 is TGTGCCAGCAGTGACGGGGCCTTGACTAGCGGGGGGGCCTATGAGCAGTTCTTC. This translates into CASSDGALTSGGAYEQFF.

The chain combines TRBV28 with TRBJ2-2; D might be TRBD1 (6 bases). With 1 base removed from V and 3 bases from J, the gap between germline ends came to 9 bases. The CDR3 is 15 amino acids. CDR1 and CDR2 from the germline V gene are MDHEN and SYDVKM. The CDR3 DNA reads as TGTGCCAGCAGTTTATTGCACAGGGACACCGGGGAGCTGTTTTTT. It codes for CASSLLHRDTGELFF.

The chain has TRBV9 and TRBJ1-2; a weak D match, TRBD1 (5 bases). This CDR3 spans 18 amino acids. V was shortened by 0 bases and J by 6 bases, with 24 bases between the two germline ends. Germline lookup yields CDR1 SGDLS and CDR2 YYNGEE. The CDR3 coding sequence is TGTGCCAGCAGCGTAGGGGGGGGATCGACTGACGATTTTGATGGCTACACCTTC. It codes for CASSVGGGSTDDFDGYTF.

V gene TRBV5-1 combines with J gene TRBJ1-2; possible D gene TRBD1, 5 bases. Germline lookup yields CDR1 SGHRS and CDR2 YFSETQ. This CDR3 contains 13 residues. V lost 5 bases, J lost 3 bases, and 11 bases lay in between. CDR3 region: CASRSGGDYGYTF. The CDR3 nucleotides are TGCGCCAGCAGGTCTGGGGGGGACTATGGCTACACCTTC. Complete variable domain (other parts from reference TRBV5-1 and TRBJ1-2): KAGVTQTPRYLIKTRGQQVTLSCSPISGHRSVSWYQQTPGQGLQFLFEYFSETQRNKGNFPGRFSGRQFSNSRSEMNVSTLELGDSALYLCASRSGGDYGYTFGSGTRLTVV.

CDR3 region: CASARGSDTQYF. CDR3 nucleotide sequence: TGCGCCTCCGCGAGGGGGTCAGATACGCAGTATTTT. V is TRBV5-1 and J is TRBJ2-3; weak D call: TRBD1 (6 bases). The germline CDR1 and CDR2 sequences are SGHRS and YFSETQ. V was pared by 10 bases and J by 4 bases, with 13 bases between. CDR3 size: 12 residues.

The chain couples TRBV7-1 to TRBJ2-6; D perhaps matches TRBD1 (5 bases). TRBV7-1 is identified as an open reading frame with a role that is uncertain. The CDR3 sequence is 18 residues long. Trimming left V 5 bases short and J 5 bases short, with 22 bases between. CDR3 bases: TGTGCCAGCAGCATGTGGGCTCCAGGACAAAGTCGGGCCAACGTCCTGACTTTC. It is translated as CASSMWAPGQSRANVLTF.

This sequence joins TRBV4-1 and TRBJ2-1; D is unresolved. Between the trimmed V and J ends, which lost 1 base and 11 bases, there was a span of 6 bases. The V gene's germline CDR1 is MGHRA and CDR2 YSYEKL. The CDR3 runs 11 residues. The CDR3 nucleotides are TGCGCCAGCAGCCAAGTCGAGAAGCAGTTCTTC. Protein sequence: CASSQVEKQFF.

This rearrangement joins TRBV9 to TRBJ2-5; the match to TRBD1 covers 10 bases. Germline V gene lookup returns CDR1 SGDLS and CDR2 YYNGEE. The CDR3 consists of 14 residues. Unmatched junction bases numbered 7, after V lost 7 bases and J lost 4 bases. The DNA for the CDR3 is TGTGCCAGCTCACGGACAGGGGGAGGAGAGACCCAGTACTTC. Its protein is CASSRTGGGETQYF.

The CDR3 region has the DNA TGCGCCAGCAGCCAAGAATCGGTCCCCTTCGAGCAGTACTTC. Protein: CASSQESVPFEQYF. This rearrangement joins TRBV4-1 to TRBJ2-7; D unclear. The CDR3 length is 14 residues. V was cut by 0 bases and J by 6 bases, with 12 bases left in between. Germline V lookup: CDR1 MGHRA, CDR2 YSYEKL.

This clone has just one count. The chain has TRBV27 and TRBJ1-6; TRBD1 is a possible D gene (5 bases). Germline V gives CDR1 MNHEY, CDR2 SMNVEV (reference sequence). The CDR3 runs to 14 residues. V shed 3 bases and J shed 10 bases, with 13 bases lying between them. The CDR3 reads CASSFPGRGSPLHF. The CDR3 DNA sequence: TGTGCCAGCAGTTTCCCAGGGAGGGGATCACCCCTCCACTTT.

V gene TRBV2 combines with J gene TRBJ2-3, with 7 bases that match TRBD2. J gave up 1 base and V 4 bases, and 14 bases lay outside the gene matches. Per germline, CDR1 SNHLY and CDR2 FYNNEI. The CDR3 covers 18 residues. The CDR3 here is CASSGGGWAGAGTDTQYF. The DNA for the CDR3 is TGTGCCAGCAGTGGCGGTGGATGGGCGGGAGCCGGCACAGATACGCAGTATTTT. The variable domain in full, with the rest retrieved from reference TRBV2 and TRBJ2-3, is EPEVTQTPSHQVTQMGQEVILRCVPISNHLYFYWYRQILGQKVEFLVSFYNNEISEKSEIFDDQFSVERPDGSNFTLKIRSTKLEDSAMYFCASSGGGWAGAGTDTQYFGPGTRLTVL.

The chain uses TRBV6-1 and TRBJ2-7, with a tentative D call TRBD2 (5 bases). Germline loops: CDR1 MNHNS, CDR2 SASEGT. Trimming removed 5 bases from V and 4 bases from J, with 15 bases in between. CDR3 length: 14 amino acids. The CDR3 DNA reads TGTGCCAGCAGTATCTCGGGGAAACTTTACGAGCAGTACTTC. Translating gives CASSISGKLYEQYF.

V is TRBV9 and J is TRBJ2-7, with TRBD2 identical over 8 bases. Trimming removed 4 bases from V and 3 bases from J; junction bases left unmatched: 9. The CDR3 spans 15 residues. From germline, CDR1 is SGDLS and CDR2 YYNGEE. CDR3 amino acids: CASSPGGSGGYEQYF. Written as DNA, the CDR3 is TGTGCCAGCAGCCCCGGGGGGAGCGGGGGCTACGAGCAGTACTTC.

This chain connects TRBV19 to TRBJ2-7, with 7 bases aligning to TRBD2. Losses at the gene ends were 4 bases for V and 4 bases for J; bases not matched to a gene: 7. Germline CDR1 and CDR2: LNHDA and SQIVND (reference sequence). The CDR3 is 14 amino acids. CDR3 coding DNA: TGTGCCAGTAGTAAGCGGACTAGTCCTTACGAGCAGTACTTC. This gives the protein CASSKRTSPYEQYF.